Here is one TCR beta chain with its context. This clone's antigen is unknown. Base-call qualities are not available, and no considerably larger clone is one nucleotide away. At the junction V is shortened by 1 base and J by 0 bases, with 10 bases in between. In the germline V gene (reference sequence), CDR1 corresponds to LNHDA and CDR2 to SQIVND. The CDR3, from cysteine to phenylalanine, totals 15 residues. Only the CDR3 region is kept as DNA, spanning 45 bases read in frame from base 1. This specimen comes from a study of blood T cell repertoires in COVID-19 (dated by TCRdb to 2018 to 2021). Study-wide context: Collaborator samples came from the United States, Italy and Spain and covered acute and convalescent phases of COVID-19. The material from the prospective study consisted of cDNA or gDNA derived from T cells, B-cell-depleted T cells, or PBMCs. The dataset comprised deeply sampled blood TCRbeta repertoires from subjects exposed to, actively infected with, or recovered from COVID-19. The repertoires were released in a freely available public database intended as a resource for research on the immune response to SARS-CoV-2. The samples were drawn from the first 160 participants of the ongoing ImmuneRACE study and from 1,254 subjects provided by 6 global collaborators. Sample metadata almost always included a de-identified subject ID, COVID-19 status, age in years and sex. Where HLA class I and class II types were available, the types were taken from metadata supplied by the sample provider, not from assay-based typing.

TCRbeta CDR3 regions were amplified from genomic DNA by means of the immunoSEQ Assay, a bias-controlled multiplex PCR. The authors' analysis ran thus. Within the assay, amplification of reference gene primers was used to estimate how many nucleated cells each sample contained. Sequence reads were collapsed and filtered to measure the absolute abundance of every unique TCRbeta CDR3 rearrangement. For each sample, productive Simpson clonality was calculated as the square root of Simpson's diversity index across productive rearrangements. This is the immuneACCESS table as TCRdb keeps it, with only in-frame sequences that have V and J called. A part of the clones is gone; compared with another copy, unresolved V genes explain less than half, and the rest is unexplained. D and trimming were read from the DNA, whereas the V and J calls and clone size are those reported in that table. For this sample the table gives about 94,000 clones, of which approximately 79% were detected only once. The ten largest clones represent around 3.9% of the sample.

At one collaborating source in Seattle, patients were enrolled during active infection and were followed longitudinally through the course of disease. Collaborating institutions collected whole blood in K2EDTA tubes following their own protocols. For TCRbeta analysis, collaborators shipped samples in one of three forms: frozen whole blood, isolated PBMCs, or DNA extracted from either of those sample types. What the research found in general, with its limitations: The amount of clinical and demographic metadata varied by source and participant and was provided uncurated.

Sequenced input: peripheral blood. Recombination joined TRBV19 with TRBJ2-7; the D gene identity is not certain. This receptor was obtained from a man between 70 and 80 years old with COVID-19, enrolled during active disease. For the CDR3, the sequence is CASSIGDISSYEQYF. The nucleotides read TGTGCCAGTAGTATAGGAGACATTAGCTCCTACGAGCAGTACTTC.